This T cell receptor (beta chain) was retrieved from a study of T cell repertoires in cytomegalovirus infection. Looking at the study overall: From public TCR beta signatures came an indication of both CMV infection and matching HLA type. Study-wide results and limits: HLA-C-restricted, CMV-specific TCR beta clonotypes were dominant ex vivo. Based on cumulative public TCR beta family frequency, carriers of CMV plus the relevant HLA were identified.

TCRdb redid the calling of the reads with MiXCR, one entry per CDR3 protein. Here the sample spans around 530,000 distinct CDR3 sequences, 26% being singletons. The CDR3 is made up of 14 amino acids. From germline, CDR1 is SGHTA and CDR2 FQGNSA. V was clipped by 2 bases and J by 9 bases; unmatched bases: 4. This clonotype was counted ten times or more. Its antigen is unknown. This receptor was obtained from a human donor in good health (CMV status not recorded). Some clones in this sample may be carry-over from other donors' samples. The chain joins TRBV7-2 to TRBJ2-1, with TRBD2 matching 10 bases. Sequenced material: PBMCs. The CDR3 loop reads CASSLILAGGEQFF. The CDR3 DNA follows: TGTGCCAGCAGCTTAATCTTAGCGGGAGGTGAGCAGTTCTTC. Based on the CDR3 plus reference TRBV7-2 and TRBJ2-1, the full variable domain is GAGVSQSPSNKVTEKGKDVELRCDPISGHTALYWYRQSLGQGLEFLIYFQGNSAPDKSGLPSDRFSAERTGGSVSTLTIQRTQQEDSAVYLCASSLILAGGEQFFGPGTRLTVL.